The 8 T cell receptor beta chains below were found in one sample sequenced in a study of T cell changes during pregnancy in multiple sclerosis. The data were produced by immunoSEQ multiplex PCR, yet TCRdb's version contains in-frame clones alone and is incomplete. This table has about 83,000 clones, 90% to 95% appearing once. The sequenced sample was PBMCs, obtained in the first trimester of pregnancy. Source of these receptors: a female donor in good health, serving as a control in a pregnancy study. Some clones in this sample may be carry-over from other donors' samples.

The chain employs TRBV5-6 and TRBJ2-7; the D is unclear. CDR1 is SGHDT, CDR2 YYEEEE, per germline. This CDR3 region has 13 residues. Deletions cut 3 bases from V and 3 bases from J, with 10 bases between. CDR3 residues: CASSYSIHYEQYF. CDR3 in DNA: TGTGCCAGCAGCTACTCTATCCACTACGAGCAGTACTTC. Complete variable domain (other parts from reference TRBV5-6 and TRBJ2-7): DAGVTQSPTHLIKTRGQQVTLRCSPKSGHDTVSWYQQALGQGPQFIFQYYEEEERQRGNFPDRFSGHQFPNYSSELNVNALLLGDSALYLCASSYSIHYEQYFGPGTRLTVT.

This clone has a single count. CDR3 amino acids: CASSPMTSGSTDTQYF. The CDR3 region has the DNA TGTGCCAGCTCACCCATGACTAGCGGGAGTACAGATACGCAGTATTTT. The chain couples TRBV18 to TRBJ2-3; 12 positions agree with TRBD2. Trimming cost V 3 bases and J 3 bases; bases outside gene matches: 4. Germline CDR1 KGHSH, CDR2 LQKENI. The CDR3 has 16 amino acids.

This clone was seen more than once but under ten times. The chain recombines TRBV21-1 with TRBJ2-1; TRBD2 is the table's D call and was not checked against the DNA. TRBV21-1 has pseudogene status. This CDR3 is built from 16 residues. CDR3 nucleotides: TGTGCCAGCAGCAAAGGACAACTAGCGCTTAACAATGAGCAGTTCTTC. Its translation: CASSKGQLALNNEQFF.

The chain carries TRBV2 and TRBJ2-2, with D uncertain. V was cut by 7 bases and J by 4 bases, with 19 bases left in between. CDR1 is SNHLY and CDR2 is FYNNEI in the germline V gene. The CDR3 is 16 residues long. CDR3 sequence reads: CASTKFGVTGTGELFF. CDR3 sequence (DNA): TGTGCCAGCACCAAGTTCGGTGTAACGGGCACCGGGGAGCTGTTTTTT.

The rearrangement uses TRBV4-2 and TRBJ2-5; D is uncertain. Trimming left V 1 base short and J 3 bases short, with 9 bases between. Germline-derived CDR1 and CDR2 are LGHNA and YNFKEQ. The length of the CDR3 is 14 residues. For the CDR3, the DNA is TGTGCCAGCAGCCAAGTGGAGACGGAAGAGACCCAGTACTTC. This translates into CASSQVETEETQYF.

The V gene is TRBV15, the J gene TRBJ2-7; TRBD1 might be the D (6 bases). The germline gives CDR1 LNHNV, CDR2 YYDKDF (reference sequence). Trimming left V 3 bases short and J 3 bases short, with 15 bases between. The CDR3 sequence is 15 residues long. CDR3 amino acids: CATSRESRGNYEQYF. The CDR3 nucleotides read TGTGCCACCAGCAGGGAGTCTAGGGGGAACTACGAGCAGTACTTC.

The chain has TRBV15 and TRBJ2-3; 11 nucleotides agree with TRBD2. CDR3 length: 17 residues. Losses at the gene ends were 2 bases for V and 0 bases for J; bases not matched to a gene: 4. Germline V gene sequence: CDR1 LNHNV, CDR2 YYDKDF (reference sequence). The DNA of the CDR3 is TGTGCCACCAGCAGATCCCTAGCGGGGGGAAGCACAGATACGCAGTATTTT. This codes for CATSRSLAGGSTDTQYF.

The chain combines TRBV2 with TRBJ2-1; tentative D call: TRBD1 (8 bases). Germline V gene lookup returns CDR1 SNHLY and CDR2 FYNNEI. The CDR3 is 14 residues long. V was clipped by 7 bases and J by 2 bases, with 12 bases between them. CDR3: CASNTGGAYNEQFF. The CDR3 nucleotides are TGTGCCAGCAATACAGGGGGGGCCTACAATGAGCAGTTCTTC.